Listed below are T cell receptor beta chains from one sample, sequenced in a study of shared clonotypes between healthy human individuals. Here immunoSEQ multiplex PCR was the method, and the copy in TCRdb shows in-frame clones only, minus some. Among hundreds of thousands of clones listed, 73% were seen once. The sample was memory CD4+ T cells sorted from blood. Source of these receptors: a woman aged 25 to 39 in good health. The CDR3 runs from the conserved cysteine through the conserved F or W. The D gene is left open where the match is weak. Only some rows state a clone size, as once, few, many or a class for expanded clones.

d_call | j_call | v_call | clone_size | cdr3_nt | cdr3_aa
NA | TRBJ2-7 | TRBV5-4 | NA | TGTGCCAGCAGCTTGGTATCTAGCATAACCGGCTACGAGCAGTACTTC | CASSLVSSITGYEQYF
NA | TRBJ1-1 | TRBV19 | once | TGTGCCAGTAGTATTCGGCCCAGGCCGCAAGCAACTGAAGCTTTCTTT | CASSIRPRPQATEAFF
NA | TRBJ2-7 | TRBV6-6 | once | TGTGCCAGCAGTTCGTCGTGGCAGGGGAGTTCCTACGAGCAGTACTTC | CASSSSWQGSSYEQYF
NA | TRBJ1-2 | TRBV9 | once | TGTGCCAGCAGCGTAGGGAGGGTATCTAACTATGGCTACACCTTC | CASSVGRVSNYGYTF
NA | TRBJ2-7 | TRBV28 | once | TGTGCCAGCAGTTTAGGGGGATCTCGGGAGCAGTACTTC | CASSLGGSREQYF
NA | TRBJ2-1 | TRBV11-3 | NA | TGTGCCAGCAGTCACGCGGGGGCTTTGAGCCCCTACAATGAGCAGTTCTTC | CASSHAGALSPYNEQFF
NA | TRBJ1-2 | TRBV28 | NA | TGTGCCAGCGAACGGACAGCCGGCTCCTATGGCTACACCTTC | CASERTAGSYGYTF
NA | TRBJ1-1 | TRBV7-8 | NA | TGTGCCAGCAGCCTTACATGGAACACTGAAGCTTTCTTT | CASSLTWNTEAFF
NA | TRBJ2-1 | TRBV6-5 | few | TGTGCCAACCACTATCTCGATGAGCAGTTCTTC | CANHYLDEQFF
NA | TRBJ1-2 | TRBV28 | NA | TGTGCCAGCAGTTTTTTTAGGGGGTCGGGTGGCTACACCTTC | CASSFFRGSGGYTF
TRBD2 | TRBJ2-5 | TRBV2 | NA | TGTGCCAGCAGTGAGATGAGGGGAGGAGCGGGGGAGACCCAGTACTTC | CASSEMRGGAGETQYF
TRBD1 | TRBJ1-1 | TRBV28 | NA | TGTGCCAGCAGTGTACAGGGGGCAGGCACTGAAGCTTTCTTT | CASSVQGAGTEAFF
NA | TRBJ2-1 | TRBV28 | NA | TGTGCCAGCAGTACGTACTGGGAGTCCTACAATGAGCAGTTCTTC | CASSTYWESYNEQFF
NA | TRBJ2-2 | TRBV7-9 | once | TGTGCCAGCATTCCTTTTAGGGGAAACACCGGGGAGCTGTTTTTT | CASIPFRGNTGELFF
NA | TRBJ2-7 | TRBV30 | once | TGTGCCTGGAGTGCCCTTGAAGTCTCCTACGAGCAGTACTTC | CAWSALEVSYEQYF
TRBD2 | TRBJ2-7 | TRBV27 | once | TGTGCCAGCAGTTCCCGAAGCGGGAGGGCCTCCTACGAGCAGTACTTC | CASSSRSGRASYEQYF
TRBD2 | TRBJ2-4 | TRBV5-1 | NA | TGCGCCAGCAGCTTGCTAGCGGGAGTAGAAAACATTCAGTACTTC | CASSLLAGVENIQYF
NA | TRBJ1-4 | TRBV28 | NA | TGTGCCAGCAGACTCCCCACCCCGCACGAAAAACTGTTTTTT | CASRLPTPHEKLFF
NA | TRBJ1-1 | TRBV2 | NA | TGTGCCAGCAGTGAACGGGTCCTCGGGAACACTGAAGCTTTCTTT | CASSERVLGNTEAFF
NA | TRBJ1-1 | TRBV19 | NA | TGTGCCAGTAGTATAGATCTCAGGAACACTGAAGCTTTCTTT | CASSIDLRNTEAFF
NA | TRBJ2-3 | TRBV7-2 | few | TGTGCCAGCAGCCCTTCCGTGGGGTCAGATACGCAGTATTTT | CASSPSVGSDTQYF
NA | TRBJ2-7 | TRBV21-1 | NA | TGTGCCAGCAGCATAGAAGGGTGTAACTACGAGCAGTACTTC | CASSIEGCNYEQYF
NA | TRBJ2-1 | TRBV14 | NA | TGTGCCAGCAGCTCAGCGGAACTATACAATGAGCAGTTCTTC | CASSSAELYNEQFF
TRBD1 | TRBJ1-2 | TRBV4-2 | few | TGTGCCAGCAGCCACGGCGGACAGGGGAACTATGGCTACACCTTC | CASSHGGQGNYGYTF
TRBD1 | TRBJ1-4 | TRBV5-1 | NA | TGCGCCAGCAGTACCGGGACAGGGCTTGAAAAACTGTTTTTT | CASSTGTGLEKLFF
NA | TRBJ1-1 | TRBV10-3 | NA | TGTGCCATCAGTCGGGACGGAGCCACTGAAGCTTTCTTT | CAISRDGATEAFF
NA | TRBJ2-1 | TRBV25-1 | few | TGTGCCAGCAGTGAAAAGGGGGCCTACAATGAGCAGTTCTTC | CASSEKGAYNEQFF
NA | TRBJ2-4 | TRBV6-5 | NA | TGTGCCAGCAGCGTAGGTCCAGGGAGGAACATTCAGTACTTC | CASSVGPGRNIQYF
TRBD1 | TRBJ2-7 | TRBV28 | few | TGTGCCAGCACGGGACAGGGGTCCTACGAGCAGTACTTC | CASTGQGSYEQYF
TRBD1 | TRBJ2-7 | TRBV28 | few | TGTGCCAGCAGTTTAGGTACAGGGGGATCCTACGAGCAGTACTTC | CASSLGTGGSYEQYF
TRBD2 | TRBJ2-7 | TRBV5-1 | NA | TGCGCCAGCAGCCGCTCGACTAGCGGGACATACAGCTCCTACGAGCAGTACTTC | CASSRSTSGTYSSYEQYF
TRBD2 | TRBJ2-3 | TRBV10-3 | NA | TGTGCCATCACCCTCACTAGCGGGAGCACAGATACGCAGTATTTT | CAITLTSGSTDTQYF
NA | TRBJ2-7 | TRBV27 | NA | TGTGCCAGCCGAACGGAGCCCCTCGACGAGCAGTACTTC | CASRTEPLDEQYF
NA | TRBJ1-1 | TRBV4-1 | NA | TGCGCCAGCAGCCAAGATTCGACGGTTGCAAGGAGGCACAAGCAAAAGAACACTGAAGCTTTCTTT | CASSQDSTVARRHKQKNTEAFF
NA | TRBJ2-2 | TRBV6-4 | NA | TGTGCCAGCCGGAGGGGACAGAACACCGGGGAGCTGTTTTTT | CASRRGQNTGELFF
TRBD1 | TRBJ2-1 | TRBV10-3 | NA | TGTGCCATCAGTGTGGACAGGGCGGTCCATGAGCAGTTCTTC | CAISVDRAVHEQFF
NA | TRBJ1-1 | TRBV7-5 | once | TGTGTCAGAAGCTTACAGGGAGGACAGATAAACACTGAAGCTTTCTTT | CVRSLQGGQINTEAFF
NA | TRBJ2-3 | TRBV5-6 | NA | TGTGCCAGCAGCTCGGGTCCCCTGGGGTGGGATACGCAGTATTTT | CASSSGPLGWDTQYF
TRBD1 | TRBJ2-3 | TRBV5-1 | NA | TGCGCCAGCAGTCTCGGGCAGGGGGCTAGCACAGATACGCAGTATTTT | CASSLGQGASTDTQYF
TRBD2 | TRBJ2-3 | TRBV13 | few | TGTGCCAGCAGCCCCCCGACTAGCGGGAGCGCAGATACGCAGTATTTT | CASSPPTSGSADTQYF
TRBD2 | TRBJ2-7 | TRBV5-1 | NA | TGCGCCAGCAGCTTAAAGTCTAGCGGAACCTACGAGCAGTACTTC | CASSLKSSGTYEQYF